Here is one T cell receptor (beta chain) with its context. In germline, CDR1 is LNHDA, CDR2 SQIVND (reference sequence). The CDR3 has 15 residues. V shed 3 bases and J 2 bases; nucleotides not matched to a gene: 2. The record originates from a study of blood T cell repertoires in COVID-19. Study-level background: Nucleic acid was either cDNA or gDNA, and it came from T cells, B-cell-depleted T cells, or PBMCs.

TCRdb's table, derived via immunoSEQ multiplex PCR, lists solely in-frame clones and lacks some. The repertoire has under 250,000 clones, 80% of them found once; the top ten carry around 5.4%. Sequenced: peripheral blood. The TCR was taken from a woman in her seventies with acute or convalescent COVID-19. This chain links TRBV19 with TRBJ2-1; 9 nucleotides match TRBD2. CDR3 nucleotide sequence: TGTGCCAGTAGTATCCAGCGGGAGGCCTACAATGAGCAGTTCTTC. Amino acids: CASSIQREAYNEQFF.